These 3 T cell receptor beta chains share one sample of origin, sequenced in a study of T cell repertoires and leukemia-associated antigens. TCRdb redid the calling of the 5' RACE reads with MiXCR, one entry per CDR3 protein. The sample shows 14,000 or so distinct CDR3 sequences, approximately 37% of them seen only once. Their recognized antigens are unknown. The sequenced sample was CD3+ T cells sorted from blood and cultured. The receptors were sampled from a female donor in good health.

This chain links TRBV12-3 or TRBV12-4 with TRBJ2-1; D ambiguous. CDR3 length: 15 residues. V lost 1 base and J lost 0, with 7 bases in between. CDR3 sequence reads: CASSLVGPSYNEQFF. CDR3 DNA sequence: TGTGCCAGCAGTTTAGTTGGGCCCTCCTACAATGAGCAGTTCTTC.

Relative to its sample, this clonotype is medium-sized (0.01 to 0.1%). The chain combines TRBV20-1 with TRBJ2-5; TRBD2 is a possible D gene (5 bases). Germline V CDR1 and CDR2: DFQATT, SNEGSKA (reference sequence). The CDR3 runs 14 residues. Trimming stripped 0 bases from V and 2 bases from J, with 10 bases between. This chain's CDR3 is CSAREGSAQETQYF. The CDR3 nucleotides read TGCAGTGCTAGAGAGGGTAGCGCACAAGAGACCCAGTACTTC.

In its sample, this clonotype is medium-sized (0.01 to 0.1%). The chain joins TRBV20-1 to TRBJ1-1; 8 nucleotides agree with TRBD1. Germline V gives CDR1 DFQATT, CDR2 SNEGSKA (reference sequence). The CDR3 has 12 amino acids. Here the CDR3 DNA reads TGCAGCGGAGGACAGGGTGACACTGAAGCTTTCTTT. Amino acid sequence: CSGGQGDTEAFF.